This T cell receptor beta chain comes out of a study of blood T cell repertoires in COVID-19. Study information: T cells, B-cell-depleted T cells, or PBMCs supplied cDNA or gDNA.

CDR1 is SNHLY and CDR2 is FYNNEI in the germline V gene. The CDR3 length is 14 residues. V lost 6 bases, J lost 2 bases, and 2 bases stayed unmatched. Original processing methods: Reference gene primer amplification gave nucleated cell count estimates. Assay: immunoSEQ multiplex PCR; the TCRdb copy retains only in-frame clones and omits some. The V and J calls and clone size come from that table; D and trimming were worked out from the DNA. The top ten clones hold roughly 2.8% of a sample with around 150,000 clones, around 74% of them seen once. This TCR came from a man in his 70s with acute or convalescent COVID-19. The V gene is TRBV2, the J gene TRBJ1-2; TRBD1 matches 11 bases. Sequenced input: peripheral blood. The DNA of the CDR3 is TGTGCCAGCAGCGGGACAGGGGGGAACTATGGCTACACCTTC. Protein sequence: CASSGTGGNYGYTF.